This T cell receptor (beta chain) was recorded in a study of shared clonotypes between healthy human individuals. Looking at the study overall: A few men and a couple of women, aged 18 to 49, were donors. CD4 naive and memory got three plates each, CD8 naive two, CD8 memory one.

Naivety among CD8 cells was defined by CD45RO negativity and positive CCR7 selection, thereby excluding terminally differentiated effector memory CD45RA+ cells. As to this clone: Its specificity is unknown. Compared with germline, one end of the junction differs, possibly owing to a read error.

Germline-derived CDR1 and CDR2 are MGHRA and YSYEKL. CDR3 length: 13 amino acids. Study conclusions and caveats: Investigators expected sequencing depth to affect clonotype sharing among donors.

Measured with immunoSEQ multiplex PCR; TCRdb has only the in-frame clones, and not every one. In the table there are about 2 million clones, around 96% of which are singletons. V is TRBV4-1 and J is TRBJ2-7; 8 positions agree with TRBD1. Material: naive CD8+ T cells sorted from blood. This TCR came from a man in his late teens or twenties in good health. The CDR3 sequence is CASSQVPGQAPNF. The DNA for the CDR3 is TGCGCCAGCAGCCAAGTCCCGGGACAGGCGCCTAACTTC.